Listed below are T cell receptor beta chains from one sample, sequenced in a study of identical twins. TCRdb passed the 5' RACE reads through MiXCR, listing each CDR3 protein once. The data hold roughly 630,000 distinct CDR3 sequences, with under 8.5% observed a single time. Separately, the same data were catalogued under a study of yellow fever vaccine responses in identical twins.

The sample consisted of PBMCs. Receptors originate from a woman aged 18 to 35 in good health. Each CDR3 is given with its conserved first and last residue. A D gene is named only where the DNA matches it firmly. Only part of the rows carry a size: once, few, many, or a class if the clone is expanded.

D	size	V	J	length	CDR3	DNA
-	-	TRBV7-9	TRBJ2-1	16	CASSPDWGSSYNEQFF	TGTGCCAGCAGCCCAGATTGGGGGAGCTCCTACAATGAGCAGTTCTTC
-	-	TRBV15	TRBJ2-4	16	CATPGRGALAKNIQYF	TGTGCCACTCCAGGACGGGGTGCCCTAGCCAAAAACATTCAGTACTTC
-	many	TRBV5-8	TRBJ1-2	14	CASSLGATNYGYTF	TGTGCCAGCAGCTTGGGAGCCACCAACTATGGCTACACCTTC
-	few	TRBV5-1	TRBJ2-1	14	CASSLAWQGHEQFF	TGCGCCAGCAGCTTGGCGTGGCAGGGGCATGAGCAGTTCTTC
-	few	TRBV5-5	TRBJ2-1	16	CASSPQGVDRIYEQFF	TGTGCCAGCAGCCCCCAGGGAGTTGATAGGATCTATGAGCAGTTCTTC
-	many	TRBV7-9	TRBJ2-1	13	CASGVMGYNEQFF	TGTGCCAGCGGGGTTATGGGCTACAATGAGCAGTTCTTC
-	many	TRBV24-1	TRBJ2-2	17	CATSDLYGPANTGELFF	TGTGCCACCAGTGATTTATACGGCCCAGCGAACACCGGGGAGCTGTTTTTT
TRBD1	many	TRBV28	TRBJ2-2	14	CASSTTGITGELFF	TGTGCCAGCAGTACGACAGGGATCACCGGGGAGCTGTTTTTT
-	-	TRBV20-1	TRBJ2-3	14	CSARSITSTDTQYF	TGCAGTGCTCGATCCATTACTAGCACAGATACGCAGTATTTT
-	-	TRBV7-9	TRBJ2-3	13	CASSPSHGDTQYF	TGTGCCAGCAGCCCATCACACGGAGATACGCAGTATTTT
TRBD2	-	TRBV7-9	TRBJ2-1	17	CASSPRFLAGAYNEQFF	TGTGCCAGCAGCCCCCGCTTTCTAGCGGGGGCCTACAATGAGCAGTTCTTC
-	many	TRBV5-1	TRBJ2-7	15	CASSLGSVPPDEQYF	TGCGCCAGCAGCTTGGGATCGGTACCACCGGACGAGCAGTACTTC
TRBD2	few	TRBV5-1	TRBJ2-7	16	CASSLGLAGMTYEQYF	TGCGCCAGCAGCTTGGGACTAGCGGGAATGACCTACGAGCAGTACTTC
-	few	TRBV12-3/TRBV12-4	TRBJ1-4	12	CASSFAAEKLFF	TGTGCCAGCAGTTTTGCCGCAGAAAAACTGTTTTTT
-	many	TRBV6-5	TRBJ2-1	15	CASSYLSTGDNEQFF	TGTGCCAGCAGTTACCTCTCGACGGGCGACAATGAGCAGTTCTTC
TRBD1	-	TRBV10-2	TRBJ1-2	15	CASSPSGTGFSGYTF	TGCGCCAGCAGTCCGTCCGGGACAGGGTTTTCTGGCTACACCTTC
-	many	TRBV11-1	TRBJ1-5	15	CASSLGRGAHQPQHF	TGTGCCAGCAGCTTAGGCCGGGGAGCACATCAGCCCCAGCATTTT
TRBD1	-	TRBV12-3/TRBV12-4	TRBJ2-5	18	CASSLSRGTGWGQETQYF	TGTGCCAGCAGTTTATCGAGAGGGACAGGGTGGGGACAAGAGACCCAGTACTTC
-	-	TRBV6-2/TRBV6-3	TRBJ2-1	13	CASSYRGHNEQFF	TGTGCCAGCAGTTACAGAGGGCACAATGAGCAGTTCTTC
-	many	TRBV25-1	TRBJ2-7	12	CASRTPHYEQYF	TGTGCCAGCAGAACCCCCCACTACGAGCAGTACTTC
TRBD2	-	TRBV20-1	TRBJ2-3	19	CSARDSLDLAGAGTDTQYF	TGCAGTGCTAGAGATTCGCTGGACCTAGCGGGGGCCGGCACAGATACGCAGTATTTT
-	-	TRBV2	TRBJ2-7	14	CASSSDLGHYEQYF	TGTGCCAGCAGTTCGGACTTGGGGCACTACGAGCAGTACTTC
TRBD1	many	TRBV7-2	TRBJ2-4	16	CASSLTPSGQGYIQYF	TGTGCCAGCAGCTTAACTCCGTCGGGACAGGGGTACATTCAGTACTTC
TRBD1	many	TRBV6-2/TRBV6-3	TRBJ1-2	14	CASSSRGQIYGYTF	TGTGCCAGCAGTTCCCGGGGACAGATCTATGGCTACACCTTC
TRBD2	-	TRBV7-8	TRBJ2-5	16	CASDPRTSGLGETQYF	TGTGCCAGCGACCCCAGGACTAGCGGCCTGGGGGAGACCCAGTACTTC
-	many	TRBV12-3/TRBV12-4	TRBJ2-5	13	CASNKGQQETQYF	TGTGCCAGCAATAAGGGACAACAAGAGACCCAGTACTTC
TRBD2	many	TRBV7-8	TRBJ2-2	16	CASSSLAGGGTGELFF	TGTGCCAGCAGTTCCTTAGCGGGGGGCGGCACCGGGGAGCTGTTTTTT
-	many	TRBV20-1	TRBJ1-4	13	CSAVGGTNEKLFF	TGCAGTGCTGTGGGGGGGACTAATGAAAAACTGTTTTTT
-	many	TRBV3-1	TRBJ2-7	13	CASSQDGQYLQYF	TGTGCCAGCAGCCAAGATGGACAGTATCTACAGTACTTC
TRBD2	-	TRBV27	TRBJ2-1	16	CASSLTSGRFYNEQFF	TGTGCCAGCAGTTTGACTAGCGGGAGGTTCTACAATGAGCAGTTCTTC
-	few	TRBV3-1	TRBJ2-6	15	CASSQGGAGANVLTF	TGTGCCAGCAGCCAAGGGGGAGCTGGGGCCAACGTCCTGACTTTC